This T cell receptor beta chain comes out of a study of patients and donors after allogeneic stem cell transplantation. TCRdb reprocessed the RT-PCR reads with MiXCR, giving one entry per CDR3 protein. Counted here are 200,000 to 250,000 distinct CDR3 sequences, 13% to 15% occurring once; the ten biggest clones make up 9.5% to 13%. There are many counts of this clonotype. Sequencing was performed on blood, either unsorted or a sorted T cell fraction (not recorded which). The receptor was derived from a human donor who was either an allogeneic HSCT recipient or a stem cell or donor lymphocyte infusion donor (not recorded which). It is not recorded whose cells these are; they may come from a transplant donor.

CDR3 region: CASSVDSANRYRNQPQHF. CDR3 DNA: TGTGCCAGCAGCGTGGATAGCGCAAACCGTTATCGCAATCAGCCCCAGCATTTT. The chain is built from TRBV21-1 and TRBJ1-5. TRBV21-1 is annotated as a pseudogene. This CDR3 has 18 amino acids.